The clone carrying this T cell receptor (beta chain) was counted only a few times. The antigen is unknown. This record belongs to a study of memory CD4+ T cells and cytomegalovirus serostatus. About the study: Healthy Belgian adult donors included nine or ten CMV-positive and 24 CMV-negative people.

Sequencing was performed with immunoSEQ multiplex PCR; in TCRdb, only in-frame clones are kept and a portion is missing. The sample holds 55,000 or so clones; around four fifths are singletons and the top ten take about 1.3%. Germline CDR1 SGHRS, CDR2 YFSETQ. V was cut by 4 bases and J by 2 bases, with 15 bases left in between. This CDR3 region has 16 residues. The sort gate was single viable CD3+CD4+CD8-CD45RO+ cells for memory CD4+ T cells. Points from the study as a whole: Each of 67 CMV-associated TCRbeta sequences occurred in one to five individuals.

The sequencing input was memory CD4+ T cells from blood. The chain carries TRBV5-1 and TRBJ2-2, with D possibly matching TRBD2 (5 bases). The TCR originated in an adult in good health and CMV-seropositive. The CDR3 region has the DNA TGCGCCAGCAGCCTCAACCCGGGATTCAACACCGGGGAGCTGTTTTTT. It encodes CASSLNPGFNTGELFF.